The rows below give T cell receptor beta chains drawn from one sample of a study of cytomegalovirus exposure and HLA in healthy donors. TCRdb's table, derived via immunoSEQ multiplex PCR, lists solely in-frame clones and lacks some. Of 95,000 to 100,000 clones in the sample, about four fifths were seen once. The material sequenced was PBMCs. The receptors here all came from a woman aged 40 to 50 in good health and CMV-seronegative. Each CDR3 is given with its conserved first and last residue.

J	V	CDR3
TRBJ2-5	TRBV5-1	CASSPRQREGLFNQTQYF
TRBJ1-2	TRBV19	CASSITVGRGYTF
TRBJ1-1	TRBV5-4	CASSRIPGTGRFMNTEAFF
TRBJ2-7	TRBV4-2	CASSQEILYEQYF
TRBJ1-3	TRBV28	CASSSRRNGNTIYF
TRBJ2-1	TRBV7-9	CASSPKILAGGSYNEQFF
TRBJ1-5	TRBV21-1	CASTLTVNQPQHF
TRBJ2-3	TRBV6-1	CASTRADTQYF
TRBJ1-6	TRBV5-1	CASSLEGTENSPLHF
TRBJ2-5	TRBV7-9	CASSLGDTQETQYF